The subject of this entry is one TCR beta chain. Its antigen is not known. Participants, patients aged 18 to 65, had newly diagnosed hyperthyroidism with a duration under 2 months. Amplification yielded TCR beta CDR3 regions, with RNA transcripts as the source. Carried out on the TCR CDR3, a first-round RT-PCR used the HTBI primer set. MiXCR was run by TCRdb on the multiplex PCR reads, yielding one entry per CDR3 protein. Of roughly 300,000 distinct CDR3 sequences listed, around a sixth are singletons. This specimen comes from a study of T cells in Graves' hyperthyroidism and ophthalmopathy. General study findings and limits: A median around six months before onset, the model predicted ophthalmopathy.

CDR3 length: 11 amino acids. Germline CDR1 is DFQATT and CDR2 is SNEGSKA (reference sequence). The V gene end was trimmed by 7 bases and the J gene end by 1 base; junction bases not matched to a gene: 0. The sequenced sample was blood. The chain recombines TRBV20-1 with TRBJ2-5; 7 bases line up with TRBD1. The sequence was obtained from a woman aged 45-59 years with Graves' hyperthyroidism. The CDR3 sequence: CSGDSQETQYF. DNA of the CDR3: TGCAGTGGGGACAGCCAAGAGACCCAGTACTTC.